These 21 T cell receptor beta chains came from one sample sequenced in a study of cytomegalovirus exposure and HLA in healthy donors. PCR used 60 Vbeta primers and 13 Jbeta primers. Sequencing was performed with immunoSEQ multiplex PCR; in TCRdb, only in-frame clones are kept and a portion is missing. The sample has around 120,000 clones, 75% to 85% seen once. The specimen was PBMCs. These receptors were obtained from a woman aged 40 to 50 in good health and CMV-seronegative.

This sequence joins TRBV5-4 and TRBJ2-1; a weak D match, TRBD1 (5 bases). The CDR3 covers 13 residues. V was trimmed by 2 bases and J by 6 bases, leaving 9 bases between them. Per germline, CDR1 SGHNT and CDR2 YYREEE (reference sequence). For the CDR3, the DNA is TGTGCCAGCAGCTTATCACAGGCCAATGAGCAGTTCTTC. Its protein is CASSLSQANEQFF.

The V call is TRBV4-3, the J call TRBJ2-5; D remains ambiguous. The last part of the DNA fits TRBJ2-7 better; the J call may be wrong. The CDR3 covers 13 residues. From germline, CDR1 is LGHNA and CDR2 YSLEER. The CDR3 DNA is TGCGCCAGCAGCCAAGATAGAAGCTACGAGCAGTACTTC. Encoded protein: CASSQDRSYEQYF.

This sequence joins TRBV9 and TRBJ1-3; 9 nucleotides match TRBD1. The CDR3 runs 19 residues. V lost 0 bases and J lost 3; bases outside the gene matches: 13. Per germline, CDR1 SGDLS and CDR2 YYNGEE. The DNA for the CDR3 is TGTGCCAGCAGCGTAGCGAGTAGCCCGGACAGGGGTTATGGAAACACCATATATTTT. It is translated as CASSVASSPDRGYGNTIYF.

The chain links TRBV25-1 to TRBJ1-3; maybe TRBD1 (6 bases). There are 15 residues in the CDR3. Germline V lookup: CDR1 MGHDK, CDR2 SYGVNS. Trimming cost V 1 base and J 4 bases, with 11 bases left between them. The CDR3 sequence is CASSESGGLGNTIYF. The CDR3 coding sequence is TGTGCCAGCAGTGAATCGGGGGGCCTGGGAAACACCATATATTTT.

V usage is TRBV2 and J usage is TRBJ1-5; D possibly corresponds to TRBD1 (6 bases). V lost 4 bases and J lost 1, with 11 bases in between. The V gene's germline CDR1 is SNHLY and CDR2 FYNNEI. CDR3 length: 15 residues. CDR3: CASSVPGHSNQPQHF. The CDR3 bases are TGTGCCAGCAGTGTGCCGGGACACAGCAATCAGCCCCAGCATTTT.

This chain uses TRBV4-1 with TRBJ2-7; D perhaps matches TRBD2 (6 bases). Germline V gene lookup returns CDR1 MGHRA and CDR2 YSYEKL. V was pared by 3 bases and J by 6 bases, with 21 bases between. The CDR3 runs 16 residues. The CDR3 reads CASSQGSGSRISEQYF. As DNA, the CDR3 is TGCGCCAGCAGCCAGGGCAGCGGGTCCAGGATCTCCGAGCAGTACTTC.

This CDR3 reads CASSLASFNQPQHF. Here the CDR3 DNA reads TGTGCCAGCAGCTTAGCGAGTTTCAATCAGCCCCAGCATTTT. This sequence joins TRBV7-2 and TRBJ1-5; D call uncertain. Trimming took off 0 bases at V and 3 bases at J, with 6 bases between the two ends. The V gene's germline CDR1 is SGHTA and CDR2 FQGNSA. The CDR3 extends over 14 amino acids.

The CDR3 protein is CASSFGAGGWESNEQFF. The CDR3 DNA reads TGTGCCAGCAGCTTCGGGGCGGGAGGATGGGAGAGCAATGAGCAGTTCTTC. The V call is TRBV7-8, the J call TRBJ2-1; 8 bases fit TRBD2. Trimming took 3 bases from V and 6 from J; bases not matched to a gene: 13. CDR1 and CDR2 (germline): SGHVS, FQNEAQ. The CDR3 totals 17 residues. The complete variable domain, with remaining parts taken from reference TRBV7-8 and TRBJ2-1, reads GAGVSQSPRYKVAKRGQDVALRCDPISGHVSLFWYQQALGQGPEFLTYFQNEAQLDKSGLPSDRFFAERPEGSVSTLKIQRTQQEDSAVYLCASSFGAGGWESNEQFFGPGTRLTVL.

The chain links TRBV14 to TRBJ2-7; 10 bases match TRBD1. V lost 2 bases and J lost 3; bases outside the gene matches: 4. CDR1 and CDR2 (germline): SGHDN, FVKESK. The CDR3 contains 15 residues. Here the CDR3 reads CASSQRDRGNYEQYF. For the CDR3, the DNA is TGTGCCAGCAGCCAAAGGGACAGGGGAAACTACGAGCAGTACTTC.

V is TRBV18 and J is TRBJ2-4; D may be TRBD2 (6 bases). Germline CDR1 and CDR2: KGHSH and LQKENI. The V end lost 0 bases, the J end lost 6 bases, and 15 bases lay between the germline ends. The CDR3 sequence is 16 residues long. CDR3 protein: CASSPPTSQGGNIQYF. DNA for the CDR3: TGTGCCAGCTCACCACCAACTAGCCAGGGCGGAAACATTCAGTACTTC.

The chain links TRBV9 to TRBJ2-7; 7 positions agree with TRBD2. CDR1 and CDR2 from the germline V gene are SGDLS and YYNGEE. The CDR3 covers 15 residues. V gave up 3 bases and J gave up 5 bases; unmatched junction bases: 11. In DNA form, the CDR3 reads TGTGCCAGCAGCGCCAGCGGGGACCCTCGGGACGAGCAGTACTTC. Its translation: CASSASGDPRDEQYF.

V gene TRBV9 combines with J gene TRBJ1-2; no firm D call. Trimming took off 0 bases at V and 3 bases at J, with 12 bases between the two ends. The V gene's germline CDR1 is SGDLS and CDR2 YYNGEE. This CDR3 region has 15 residues. As DNA, the CDR3 is TGTGCCAGCAGCGTAGCTACGGGAAGGGACTATGGCTACACCTTC. It specifies CASSVATGRDYGYTF.

The chain employs TRBV5-4 and TRBJ1-1; tentatively, D is TRBD1 (5 bases). Between the trimmed V and J ends, which lost 4 bases and 0 bases, there was a span of 16 bases. The CDR3 runs 16 residues. Germline assignment: CDR1 SGHNT and CDR2 YYREEE (reference sequence). The CDR3, as DNA: TGTGCCAGCAGCCGTGGGCCAGGGAATATGAACACTGAAGCTTTCTTT. Translation: CASSRGPGNMNTEAFF.

This clone was counted only a few times. This chain joins TRBV5-6 and TRBJ1-4; the match to TRBD1 covers 7 bases. There are 14 residues in the CDR3. After removal of 5 bases from V and 8 bases from J, the junction contained 9 bases not matched to a gene. Germline V gene lookup returns CDR1 SGHDT and CDR2 YYEEEE. The CDR3 region has the DNA TGTGCCAGCAGAAACACAGGGGAGGCGGAAAAACTGTTTTTT. This codes for CASRNTGEAEKLFF.

The DNA of the CDR3 is TGTGCCAGTAGTCTTAGACAGGGGGTAAAGAACACTGAAGCTTTCTTT. Protein sequence: CASSLRQGVKNTEAFF. This chain connects TRBV19 to TRBJ1-1; 9 positions match TRBD1. The CDR3 totals 16 residues. Germline loops: CDR1 LNHDA, CDR2 SQIVND (reference sequence). V was clipped by 5 bases and J by 1 base; unmatched bases: 8. The full variable domain, in which reference TRBV19 and TRBJ1-1 provide the parts outside the CDR3, is DGGITQSPKYLFRKEGQNVTLSCEQNLNHDAMYWYRQDPGQGLRLIYYSQIVNDFQKGDIAEGYSVSREKKESFPLTVTSAQKNPTAFYLCASSLRQGVKNTEAFFGQGTRLTVV.

V is TRBV13 and J is TRBJ2-2; D possibly corresponds to TRBD1 (5 bases). CDR3 length equals 17 residues. V was pared by 5 bases and J by 0 bases, with 16 bases between. The V gene's germline CDR1 is PRHDT and CDR2 FYEKMQ (reference sequence). The CDR3 is CASSKPTATPNTGELFF. The CDR3 bases are TGTGCCAGCAGCAAACCGACAGCAACCCCGAACACCGGGGAGCTGTTTTTT.

The table lists this clone with a count of one. The chain joins TRBV5-1 to TRBJ2-1; 13 nucleotides match TRBD2. CDR3 length: 15 amino acids. Germline CDR1 is SGHRS and CDR2 is YFSETQ. The J segment lost 9 bases and the V segment lost 4 bases, leaving 7 bases of the junction unmatched. CDR3 sequence (DNA): TGCGCCAGCAGCGTAACTAGCGGGAGGGCCGGTGAGCAGTTCTTC. Translated, it gives CASSVTSGRAGEQFF.

The J gene is TRBJ2-5, the V gene TRBV7-2, with TRBD2 identical over 11 bases. Germline V CDR1 and CDR2: SGHTA, FQGNSA. Trimming cost V 5 bases and J 2 bases; bases outside gene matches: 7. The CDR3 is made up of 16 amino acids. In nucleotides, the CDR3 is TGTGCCAGCAGCGTCACTAGCGGGGGATTACAAGAGACCCAGTACTTC. This codes for CASSVTSGGLQETQYF.

This clone was picked up a small number of times. The chain joins TRBV4-2 to TRBJ1-4; D ambiguous. With 0 bases removed from V and 6 bases from J, the gap between germline ends came to 8 bases. The CDR3 spans 14 residues. Germline CDR1 LGHNA, CDR2 YNFKEQ. The CDR3, as DNA: TGTGCCAGCAGCCAAGACAGGACTTATGAAAAACTGTTTTTT. It yields the protein CASSQDRTYEKLFF.

V usage is TRBV28 and J usage is TRBJ1-5; D not certain. Trimming took 5 bases from V and 3 from J, leaving 11 bases between them. Germline lookup yields CDR1 MDHEN and CDR2 SYDVKM. The CDR3 consists of 14 residues. CDR3 residues: CASSLGILNQPQHF. The CDR3, as DNA: TGTGCCAGCAGTCTCGGGATTCTCAATCAGCCCCAGCATTTT.

The V and J genes are TRBV19 and TRBJ1-5, with 7 nucleotides matching TRBD1. Unmatched junction bases numbered 10, after V lost 2 bases and J lost 6 bases. The CDR3 is 16 amino acids. CDR1 and CDR2 from the germline V gene are LNHDA and SQIVND (reference sequence). The DNA of the CDR3 is TGTGCCAGTAGTATACTCCCCTCAGGGGGGATTCAGCCCCAGCATTTT. This translates into CASSILPSGGIQPQHF.